This TCR beta chain was recovered during a study of cytomegalovirus exposure and HLA in healthy donors. The PCR employed 60 Vbeta primers together with 13 Jbeta primers. The assay was immunoSEQ multiplex PCR, and TCRdb's table has in-frame clones only and misses some. The table records around 150,000 clones, approximately 80% of them present only once. Germline assignment: CDR1 MNHNY and CDR2 SVGAGI (reference sequence). There are 14 residues in the CDR3. Trimming took 8 bases from V and 6 from J, leaving 19 bases between them. Study-level results: A later analysis appeared to link common viral pathogens to several of the most significant clusters. Researchers had no immune exposure information except CMV serostatus available. The classifier, whose performance was assessed in both the original and validation cohorts, reportedly diagnosed cytomegalovirus status with high specificity and sensitivity.

In regard to this clone: Antigen specificity is unknown.

Sequencing was done on a sample of PBMCs. This TCR was sampled from a man younger than 40 in good health and CMV-seropositive. The chain joins TRBV6-6 to TRBJ1-1; weak D call: TRBD1 (5 bases). The CDR3 region is CASGWPGGRAEAFF. The CDR3 coding sequence is TGTGCCAGCGGATGGCCGGGGGGGAGGGCTGAAGCTTTCTTT.